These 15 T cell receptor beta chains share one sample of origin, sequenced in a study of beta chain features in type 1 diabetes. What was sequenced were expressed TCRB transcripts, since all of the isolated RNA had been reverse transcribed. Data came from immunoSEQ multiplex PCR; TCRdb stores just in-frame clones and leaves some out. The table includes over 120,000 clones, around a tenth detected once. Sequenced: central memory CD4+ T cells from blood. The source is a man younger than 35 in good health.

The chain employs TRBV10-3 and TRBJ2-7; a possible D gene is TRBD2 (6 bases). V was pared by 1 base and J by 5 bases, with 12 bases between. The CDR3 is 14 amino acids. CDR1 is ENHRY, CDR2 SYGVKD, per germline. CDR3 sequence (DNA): TGTGCCATCAGTGAGTTGGAGGGGAGGAACGAGCAGTACTTC. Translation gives CAISELEGRNEQYF.

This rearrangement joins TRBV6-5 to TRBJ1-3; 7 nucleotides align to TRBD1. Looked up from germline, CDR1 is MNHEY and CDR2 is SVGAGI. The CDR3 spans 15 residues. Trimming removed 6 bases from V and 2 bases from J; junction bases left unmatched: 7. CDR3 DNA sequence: TGTGCCAGCAGCCCTGCAGGGGGTACTGGAAACACCATATATTTT. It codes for CASSPAGGTGNTIYF.

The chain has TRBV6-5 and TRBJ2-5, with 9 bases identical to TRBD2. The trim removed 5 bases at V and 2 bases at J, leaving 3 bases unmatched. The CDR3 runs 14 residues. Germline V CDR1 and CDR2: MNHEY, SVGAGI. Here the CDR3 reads CASSSGGSQETQYF. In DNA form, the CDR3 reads TGTGCCAGCAGTAGCGGGGGGTCGCAAGAGACCCAGTACTTC.

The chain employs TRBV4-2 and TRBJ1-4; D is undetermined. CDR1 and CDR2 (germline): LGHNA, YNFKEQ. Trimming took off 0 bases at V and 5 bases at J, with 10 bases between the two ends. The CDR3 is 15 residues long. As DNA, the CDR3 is TGTGCCAGCAGCCAAGATGGTCGGAGGAATGAAAAACTGTTTTTT. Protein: CASSQDGRRNEKLFF.

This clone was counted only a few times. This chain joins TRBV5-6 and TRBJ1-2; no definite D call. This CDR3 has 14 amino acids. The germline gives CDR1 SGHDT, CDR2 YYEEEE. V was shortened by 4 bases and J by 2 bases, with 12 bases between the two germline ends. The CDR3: CASSPPTGNYGYTF. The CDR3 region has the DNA TGTGCCAGCAGCCCGCCGACCGGGAACTATGGCTACACCTTC.

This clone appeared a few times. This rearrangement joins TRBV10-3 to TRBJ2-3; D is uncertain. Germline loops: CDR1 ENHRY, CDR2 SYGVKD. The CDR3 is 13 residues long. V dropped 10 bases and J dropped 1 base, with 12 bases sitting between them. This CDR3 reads CATQMVGTDTQYF. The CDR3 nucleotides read TGTGCCACCCAGATGGTGGGCACAGATACGCAGTATTTT.

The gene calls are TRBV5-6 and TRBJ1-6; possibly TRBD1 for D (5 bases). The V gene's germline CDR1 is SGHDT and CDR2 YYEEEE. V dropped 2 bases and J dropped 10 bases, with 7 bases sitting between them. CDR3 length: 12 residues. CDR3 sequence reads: CASSFRVSPLHF. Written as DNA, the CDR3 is TGTGCCAGCAGCTTCAGGGTCTCACCCCTCCACTTT.

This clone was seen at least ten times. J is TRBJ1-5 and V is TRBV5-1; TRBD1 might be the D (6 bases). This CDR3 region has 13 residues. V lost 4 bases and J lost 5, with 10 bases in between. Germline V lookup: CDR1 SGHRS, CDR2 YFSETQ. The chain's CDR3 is CASSTGPDQPQHF. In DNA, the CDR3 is TGCGCCAGCAGCACAGGGCCCGATCAGCCCCAGCATTTT. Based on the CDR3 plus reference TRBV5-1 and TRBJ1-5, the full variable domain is KAGVTQTPRYLIKTRGQQVTLSCSPISGHRSVSWYQQTPGQGLQFLFEYFSETQRNKGNFPGRFSGRQFSNSRSEMNVSTLELGDSALYLCASSTGPDQPQHFGDGTRLSIL.

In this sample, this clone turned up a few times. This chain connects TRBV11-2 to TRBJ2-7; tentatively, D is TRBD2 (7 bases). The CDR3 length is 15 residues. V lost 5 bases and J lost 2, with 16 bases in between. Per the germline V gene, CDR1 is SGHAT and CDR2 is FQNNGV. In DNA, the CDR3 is TGTGCCAGCAGCCAGAGGGGGGGCCTTCCCTACGAGCAGTACTTC. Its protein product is CASSQRGGLPYEQYF.

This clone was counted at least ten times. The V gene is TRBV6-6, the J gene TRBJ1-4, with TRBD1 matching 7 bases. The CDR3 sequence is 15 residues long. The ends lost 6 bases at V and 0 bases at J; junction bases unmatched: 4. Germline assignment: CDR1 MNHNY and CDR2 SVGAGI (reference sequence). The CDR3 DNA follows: TGTGCCAGCAGCCTTACAGGGGCAACTAATGAAAAACTGTTTTTT. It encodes CASSLTGATNEKLFF.

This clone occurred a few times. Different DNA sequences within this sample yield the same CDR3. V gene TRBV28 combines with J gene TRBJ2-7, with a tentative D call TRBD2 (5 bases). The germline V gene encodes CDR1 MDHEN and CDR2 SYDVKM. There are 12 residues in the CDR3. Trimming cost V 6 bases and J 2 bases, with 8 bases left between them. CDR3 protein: CASSLAPYEQYF. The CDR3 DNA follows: TGTGCCAGCAGCCTAGCCCCCTACGAGCAGTACTTC.

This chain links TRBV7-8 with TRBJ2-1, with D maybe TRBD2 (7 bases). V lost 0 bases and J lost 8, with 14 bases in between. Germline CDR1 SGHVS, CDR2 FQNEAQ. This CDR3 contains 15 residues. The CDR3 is CASSLARGGQDEQFF. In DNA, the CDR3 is TGTGCCAGCAGCTTAGCACGCGGGGGCCAGGATGAGCAGTTCTTC.

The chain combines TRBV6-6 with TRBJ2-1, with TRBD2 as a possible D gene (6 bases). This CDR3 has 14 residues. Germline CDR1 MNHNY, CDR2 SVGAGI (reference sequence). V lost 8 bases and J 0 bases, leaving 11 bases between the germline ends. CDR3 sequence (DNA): TGTGCCAGCGGCGGGGCGAGCTCCTACAATGAGCAGTTCTTC. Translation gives CASGGASSYNEQFF.

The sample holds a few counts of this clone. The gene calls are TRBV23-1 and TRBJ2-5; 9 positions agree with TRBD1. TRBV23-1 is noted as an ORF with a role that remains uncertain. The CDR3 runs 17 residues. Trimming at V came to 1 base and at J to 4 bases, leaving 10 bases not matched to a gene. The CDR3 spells CASSQFLPDRGGETQYF. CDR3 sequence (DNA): TGCGCCAGCAGTCAATTCCTACCTGACAGGGGGGGAGAGACCCAGTACTTC.

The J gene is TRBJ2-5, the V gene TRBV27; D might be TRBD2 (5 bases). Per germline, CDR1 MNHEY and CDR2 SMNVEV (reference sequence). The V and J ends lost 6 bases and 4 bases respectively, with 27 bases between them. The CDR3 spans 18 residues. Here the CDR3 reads CASSPIAGLASTAETQYF. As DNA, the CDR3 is TGTGCCAGCAGCCCGATCGCCGGGCTAGCCTCAACCGCAGAGACCCAGTACTTC.